A single T cell receptor beta chain is shown here with its context. Its antigen is currently unknown. The data were taken from a study of long-term antiretroviral therapy in people with HIV. General study points: An increase in diversity followed ART, yet levels stayed below transplant donor controls. Blood, drawn from about 2004 to 2018, may reflect older ART regimens.

The immunoSEQ assay was v3.0, run at survey level. Per-sample targets for sequencing were about 35,000-55,000 T-cell genomes. The data were produced by immunoSEQ multiplex PCR, yet TCRdb's version contains in-frame clones alone and is incomplete. Altogether approximately 25,000 clones are present, 80% to 90% being singletons, with the ten largest covering less than 2.5%. The V segment lost 5 bases and the J segment 7 bases; nucleotides outside the gene matches: 6. From germline, CDR1 is MDHEN and CDR2 SYDVKM. This CDR3 contains 15 residues. The clonotype was recovered from a man aged 50 or older with HIV. The sample here was unsorted PBMCs, taken 3 years after starting antiretroviral therapy. The chain employs TRBV28 and TRBJ2-2, with 11 positions matching TRBD2. This CDR3 is CASSNLAGGFGELFF. CDR3 sequence (DNA): TGTGCCAGCAGTAACCTAGCGGGGGGCTTCGGGGAGCTGTTTTTT.